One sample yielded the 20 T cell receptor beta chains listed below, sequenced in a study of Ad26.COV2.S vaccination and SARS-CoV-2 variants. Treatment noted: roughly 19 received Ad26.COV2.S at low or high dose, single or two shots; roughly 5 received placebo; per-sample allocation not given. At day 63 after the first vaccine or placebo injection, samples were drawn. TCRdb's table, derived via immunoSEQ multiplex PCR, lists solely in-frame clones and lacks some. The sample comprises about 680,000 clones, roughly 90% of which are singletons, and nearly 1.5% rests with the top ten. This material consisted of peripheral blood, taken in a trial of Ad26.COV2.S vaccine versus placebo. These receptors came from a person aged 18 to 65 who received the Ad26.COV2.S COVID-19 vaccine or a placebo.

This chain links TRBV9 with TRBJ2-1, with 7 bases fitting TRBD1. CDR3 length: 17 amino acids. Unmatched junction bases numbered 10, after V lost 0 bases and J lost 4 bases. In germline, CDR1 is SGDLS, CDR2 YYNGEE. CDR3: CASSVDVRQGKYNEQFF. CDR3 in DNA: TGTGCCAGCAGCGTAGACGTTCGACAGGGTAAATACAATGAGCAGTTCTTC.

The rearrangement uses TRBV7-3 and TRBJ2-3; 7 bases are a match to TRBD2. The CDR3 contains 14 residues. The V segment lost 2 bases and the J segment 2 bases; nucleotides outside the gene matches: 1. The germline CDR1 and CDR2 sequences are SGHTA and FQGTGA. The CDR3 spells CASSLGGVTDTQYF. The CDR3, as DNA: TGTGCCAGCAGCTTAGGGGGGGTCACAGATACGCAGTATTTT.

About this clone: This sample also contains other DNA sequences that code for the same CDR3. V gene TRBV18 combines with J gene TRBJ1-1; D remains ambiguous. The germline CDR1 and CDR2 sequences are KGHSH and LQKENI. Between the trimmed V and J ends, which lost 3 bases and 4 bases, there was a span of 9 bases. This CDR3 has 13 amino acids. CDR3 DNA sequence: TGTGCCAGCTCACCTTCAGGTGGCACTGAAGCTTTCTTT. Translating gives CASSPSGGTEAFF.

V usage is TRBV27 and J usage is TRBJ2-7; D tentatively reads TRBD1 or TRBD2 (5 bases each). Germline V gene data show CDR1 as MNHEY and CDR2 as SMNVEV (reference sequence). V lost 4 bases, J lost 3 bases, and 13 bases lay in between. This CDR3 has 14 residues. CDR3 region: CASSSRDGNYEQYF. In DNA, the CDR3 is TGTGCCAGCAGTTCCCGGGACGGTAACTACGAGCAGTACTTC.

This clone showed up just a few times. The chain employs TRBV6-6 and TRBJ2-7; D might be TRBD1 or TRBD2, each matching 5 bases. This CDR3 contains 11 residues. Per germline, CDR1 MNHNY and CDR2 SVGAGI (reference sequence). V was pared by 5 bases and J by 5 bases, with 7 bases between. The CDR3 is CASSRGDEQYF. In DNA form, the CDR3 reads TGTGCCAGCAGTAGAGGGGACGAGCAGTACTTC.

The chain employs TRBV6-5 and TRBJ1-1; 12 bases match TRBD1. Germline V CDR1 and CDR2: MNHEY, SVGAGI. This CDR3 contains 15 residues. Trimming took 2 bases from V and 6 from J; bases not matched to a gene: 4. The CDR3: CASSYHRDRGPEAFF. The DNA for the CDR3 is TGTGCCAGCAGTTACCACCGGGACAGGGGGCCTGAAGCTTTCTTT.

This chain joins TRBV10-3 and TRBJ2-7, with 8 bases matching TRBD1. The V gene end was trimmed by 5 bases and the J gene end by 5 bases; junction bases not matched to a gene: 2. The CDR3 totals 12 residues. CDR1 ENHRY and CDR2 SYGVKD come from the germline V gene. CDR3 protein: CAISKTGDEQYF. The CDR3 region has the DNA TGTGCCATCAGTAAGACAGGGGACGAGCAGTACTTC.

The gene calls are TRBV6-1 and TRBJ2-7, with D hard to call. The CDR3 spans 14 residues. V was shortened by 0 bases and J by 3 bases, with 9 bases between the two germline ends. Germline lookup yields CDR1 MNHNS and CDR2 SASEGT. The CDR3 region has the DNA TGTGCCAGCAGTGAAGCGGGCCTGATCTACGAGCAGTACTTC. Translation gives CASSEAGLIYEQYF.

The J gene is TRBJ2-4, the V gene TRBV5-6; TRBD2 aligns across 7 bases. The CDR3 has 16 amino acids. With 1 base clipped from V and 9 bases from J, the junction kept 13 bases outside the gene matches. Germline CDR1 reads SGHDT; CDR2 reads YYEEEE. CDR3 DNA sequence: TGTGCCAGCAGCTTGCCCCTCACGGGATCGGGGGGCATTCAGTACTTC. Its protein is CASSLPLTGSGGIQYF.

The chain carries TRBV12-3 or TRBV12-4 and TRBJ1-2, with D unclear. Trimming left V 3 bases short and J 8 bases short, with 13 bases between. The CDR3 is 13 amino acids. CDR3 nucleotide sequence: TGTGCCAGCAGTTTCCGAGGGAGTGGAGGCTACACCTTC. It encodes CASSFRGSGGYTF.

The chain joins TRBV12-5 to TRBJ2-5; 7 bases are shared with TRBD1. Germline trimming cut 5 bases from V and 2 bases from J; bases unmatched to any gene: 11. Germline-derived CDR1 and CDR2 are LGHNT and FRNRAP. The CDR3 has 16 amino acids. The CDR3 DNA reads TGTGCTAGTGGTATCAACAGGGGATTCGGGCAAGAGACCCAGTACTTC. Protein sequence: CASGINRGFGQETQYF.

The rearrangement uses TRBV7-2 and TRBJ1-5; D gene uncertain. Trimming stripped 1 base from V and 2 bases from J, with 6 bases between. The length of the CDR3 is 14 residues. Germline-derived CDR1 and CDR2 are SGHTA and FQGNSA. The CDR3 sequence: CASSLDSGNQPQHF. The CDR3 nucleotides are TGTGCCAGCAGCTTAGACAGTGGCAATCAGCCCCAGCATTTT.

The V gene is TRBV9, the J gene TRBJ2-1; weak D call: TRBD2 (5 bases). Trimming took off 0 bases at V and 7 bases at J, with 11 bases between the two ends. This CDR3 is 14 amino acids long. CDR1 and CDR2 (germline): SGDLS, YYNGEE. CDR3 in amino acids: CASSVGGFGNEQFF. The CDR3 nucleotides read TGTGCCAGCAGCGTAGGAGGGTTTGGGAATGAGCAGTTCTTC.

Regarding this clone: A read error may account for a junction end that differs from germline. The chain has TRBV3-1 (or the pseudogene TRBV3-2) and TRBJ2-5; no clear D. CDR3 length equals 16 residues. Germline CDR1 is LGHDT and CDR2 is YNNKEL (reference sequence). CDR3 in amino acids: CASNQFPEAYSETQYF. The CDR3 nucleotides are TGTGCCAGCAACCAATTTCCAGAGGCGTATTCGGAGACCCAGTACTTC.

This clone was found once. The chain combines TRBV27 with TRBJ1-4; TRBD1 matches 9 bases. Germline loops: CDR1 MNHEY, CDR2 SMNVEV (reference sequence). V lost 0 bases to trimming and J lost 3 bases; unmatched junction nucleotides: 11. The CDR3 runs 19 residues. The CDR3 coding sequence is TGTGCCAGCAGTTTATCCCCCGGAGGACAGGGGAGGGCTAATGAAAAACTGTTTTTT. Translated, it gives CASSLSPGGQGRANEKLFF.

CDR3 protein: CASKTGWGTEAFF. The CDR3 bases are TGCGCCAGCAAGACAGGGTGGGGCACTGAAGCTTTCTTT. The rearrangement links TRBV5-1 to TRBJ1-1; TRBD1 aligns across 7 bases. The ends lost 6 bases at V and 4 bases at J; junction bases unmatched: 6. Per the germline V gene, CDR1 is SGHRS and CDR2 is YFSETQ. This CDR3 region has 13 residues.

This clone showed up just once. CDR3 region: CASSSYTTGTGVGYTF. The CDR3 bases are TGTGCCAGCAGCTCGTACACCACCGGGACAGGGGTTGGCTACACCTTC. The chain recombines TRBV5-6 with TRBJ1-2; the match to TRBD1 covers 10 bases. V shed 3 bases, J shed 7 bases, and the junction held 12 bases outside the gene matches. This CDR3 has 16 amino acids. The germline V gene encodes CDR1 SGHDT and CDR2 YYEEEE.

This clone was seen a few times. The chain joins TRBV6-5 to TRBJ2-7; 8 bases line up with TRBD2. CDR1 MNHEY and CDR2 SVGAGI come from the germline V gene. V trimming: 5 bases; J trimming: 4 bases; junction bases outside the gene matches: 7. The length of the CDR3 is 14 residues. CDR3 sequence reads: CASSLQAGEYEQYF. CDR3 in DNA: TGTGCCAGCAGTCTCCAAGCGGGAGAGTACGAGCAGTACTTC.

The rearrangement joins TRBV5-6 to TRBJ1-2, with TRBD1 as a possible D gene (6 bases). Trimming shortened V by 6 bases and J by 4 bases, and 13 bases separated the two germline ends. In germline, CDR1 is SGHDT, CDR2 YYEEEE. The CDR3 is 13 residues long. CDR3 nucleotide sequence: TGTGCCAGCAACCTACAGGGCCCCTATGGCTACACCTTC. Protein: CASNLQGPYGYTF.

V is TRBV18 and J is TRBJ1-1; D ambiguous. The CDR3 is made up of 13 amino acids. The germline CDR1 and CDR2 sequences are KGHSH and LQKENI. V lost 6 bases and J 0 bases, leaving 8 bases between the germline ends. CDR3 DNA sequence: TGTGCCAGCTCCCGTGAGATGAACACTGAAGCTTTCTTT. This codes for CASSREMNTEAFF.